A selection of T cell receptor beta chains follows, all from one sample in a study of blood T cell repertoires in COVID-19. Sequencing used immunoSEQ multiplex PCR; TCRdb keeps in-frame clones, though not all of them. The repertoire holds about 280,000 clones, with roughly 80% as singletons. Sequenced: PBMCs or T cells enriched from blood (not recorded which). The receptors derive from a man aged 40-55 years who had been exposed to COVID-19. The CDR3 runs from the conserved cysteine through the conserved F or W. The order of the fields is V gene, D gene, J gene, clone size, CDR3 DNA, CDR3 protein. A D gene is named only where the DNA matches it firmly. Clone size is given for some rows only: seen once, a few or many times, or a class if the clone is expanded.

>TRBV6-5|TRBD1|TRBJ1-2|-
TGTGCCAGCAGGAAGACAGGGAACTATGGCTACACCTTC
CASRKTGNYGYTF
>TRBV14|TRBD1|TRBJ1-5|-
TGTGCCAGCAGCCTAGACAGGGATCAGCCCCAGCATTTT
CASSLDRDQPQHF
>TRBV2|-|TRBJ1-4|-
TGTGCCAGCAGTGAGACAGTCGGTAATGAAAAACTGTTTTTT
CASSETVGNEKLFF
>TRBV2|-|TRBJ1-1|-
TGTGCCAGCAGTGCCCAGGGAAGCGACACTGAAGCTTTCTTT
CASSAQGSDTEAFF
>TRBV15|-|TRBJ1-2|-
TGTGCCACCAGCCAGGGGACTAACTATGGCTACACCTTC
CATSQGTNYGYTF
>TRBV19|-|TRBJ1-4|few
TGTGCCAGTAGTTCTTCAACCAGGCAGGCGACTAATGAAAAACTGTTTTTT
CASSSSTRQATNEKLFF
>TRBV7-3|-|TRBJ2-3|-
TGTGCCAGCAGCTTAATCGGGAAATCAGATACGCAGTATTTT
CASSLIGKSDTQYF
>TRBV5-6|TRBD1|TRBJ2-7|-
TGTGCCAGCAGCTTGTATGGCGGACAGGGTGGCTACGAGCAGTACTTC
CASSLYGGQGGYEQYF
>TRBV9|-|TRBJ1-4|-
TGTGCCAGCAGCGTAGTCGGGGGGCCAAATGAAAAACTGTTTTTT
CASSVVGGPNEKLFF
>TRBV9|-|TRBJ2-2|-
TGTGCCAGCAGCCTGCCAGGATCGAACACCGGGGAGCTGTTTTTT
CASSLPGSNTGELFF
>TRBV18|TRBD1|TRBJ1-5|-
TGTGCCAGCTCACCAGGACAGGCTTCCGGGCCCCAGCCCCAGCATTTT
CASSPGQASGPQPQHF
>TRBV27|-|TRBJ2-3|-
TGTGCCAGCAGTTATGGCGGTACTAGCACAGATACGCAGTATTTT
CASSYGGTSTDTQYF
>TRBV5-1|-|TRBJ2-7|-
TGCGCCAGCAGCTTACGTCGGGGTTCTCCCTACGAGCAGTACTTC
CASSLRRGSPYEQYF
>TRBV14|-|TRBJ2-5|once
TGTGCCAGCAGCCAAGCTGAGACCCAGTACTTC
CASSQAETQYF
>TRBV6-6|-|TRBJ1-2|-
TGTGCCAGCAATGGACAGCAAATCTATGGCTACACCTTC
CASNGQQIYGYTF
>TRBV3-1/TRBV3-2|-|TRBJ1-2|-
TGTGCCAGCAGTCACAACTCCATCCGGGGGGATGGCTACACCTTC
CASSHNSIRGDGYTF
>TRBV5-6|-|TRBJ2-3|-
TGTGCCAGCAGCTCGGAGGGGTACACAGATACGCAGTATTTT
CASSSEGYTDTQYF
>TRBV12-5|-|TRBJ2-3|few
TGTGCTAGTGGTTCCCCCGGCACAGATACGCAGTATTTT
CASGSPGTDTQYF
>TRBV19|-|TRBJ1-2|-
TGTGCCAGTATTCGGAGGATTAGTAACATTACAGCGGGAGGCTACACCTTC
CASIRRISNITAGGYTF
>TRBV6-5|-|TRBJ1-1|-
TGTGCCAGCAGTTCGACCGGACAGACGTCGTACACTGAAGCTTTCTTT
CASSSTGQTSYTEAFF
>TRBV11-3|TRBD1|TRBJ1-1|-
TGTGCCAGCAGCTTAGGACACGGGGGACAGGGCCTGATCGCTGAAGCTTTCTTT
CASSLGHGGQGLIAEAFF
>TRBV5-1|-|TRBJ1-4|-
TGCGCCAGCAGCCCCCAGGGGGAAAAACTGTTTTTT
CASSPQGEKLFF
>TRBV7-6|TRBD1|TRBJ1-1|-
TGTGCCAGCAGCTTAGAGGGACAGGGGGCGGAAGCTTTCTTT
CASSLEGQGAEAFF
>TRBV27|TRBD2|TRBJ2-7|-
TGTGCCAGCAGTTCTGGACTAGCGGGAAACTCCTACGAGCAGTACTTC
CASSSGLAGNSYEQYF
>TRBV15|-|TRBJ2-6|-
TGTGCCACCAGCAGAGATTCCAGCTCTGGGGCCAACGTCCTGACTTTC
CATSRDSSSGANVLTF
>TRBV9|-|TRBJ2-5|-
TGTGCCAGCAGCGTAGCGGGGATAGACGGAGAGACCCAGTACTTC
CASSVAGIDGETQYF
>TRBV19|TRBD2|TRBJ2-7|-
TGTGCCAGTAGTACACAGGTTTCGGCTAGCGGGAGCGAGCAGTACTTC
CASSTQVSASGSEQYF
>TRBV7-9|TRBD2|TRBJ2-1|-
TGTGCCAGCAGCAAAGCCTCTAGCGGGAGGAACCCCAATGAGCAGTTCTTC
CASSKASSGRNPNEQFF
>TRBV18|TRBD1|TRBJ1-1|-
TGTGCCAGCTCTCGGAGGACAGGCCCGACTGAAGCTTTCTTT
CASSRRTGPTEAFF
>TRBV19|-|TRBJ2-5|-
TGTGCCAGTAGTATAGAACGGAGTATGAGAGAGACCCAGTACTTC
CASSIERSMRETQYF
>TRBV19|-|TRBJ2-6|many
TGTGCCAGTAAACAGGACAACTCTGGGGCCAACGTCCTGACTTTC
CASKQDNSGANVLTF
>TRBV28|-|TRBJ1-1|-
TGTGCCAGCAGCCCACGGGGAGGGGGTTACACTGAAGCTTTCTTT
CASSPRGGGYTEAFF
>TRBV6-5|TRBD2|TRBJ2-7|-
TGTGCCGTGGGACTAGGGTACGAGCAGTACTTC
CAVGLGYEQYF
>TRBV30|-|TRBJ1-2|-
TGTGCCTGGAGTGGGACAAACTATGGCTACACCTTC
CAWSGTNYGYTF
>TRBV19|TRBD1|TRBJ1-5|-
TGTGCCAGTAGTGGACGGGACAGGGTAATCGACGGCAATCAGCCCCAGCATTTT
CASSGRDRVIDGNQPQHF
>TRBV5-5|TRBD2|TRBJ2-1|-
TGTGCCAGCAGCTTGAATTTGGCTAGCGGGAACTACAATGAGCAGTTCTTC
CASSLNLASGNYNEQFF
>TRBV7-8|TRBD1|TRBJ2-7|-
TGTGCCAGCAGCTTATATCAGGGGGCAGCCTACGAGCAGTACTTC
CASSLYQGAAYEQYF
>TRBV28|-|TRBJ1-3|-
TGTGCCAGCAGCGGAGGTGTCGTCCACACCATATATTTT
CASSGGVVHTIYF
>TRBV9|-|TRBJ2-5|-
TGTGCCAGCAGCGCCCCATCAGGGGAGACCCAGTACTTC
CASSAPSGETQYF
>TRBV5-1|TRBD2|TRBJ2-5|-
TGCGCCAGCAGCTTGGGAGGGACTAGCGGGAGTGGAGAGACCCAGTACTTC
CASSLGGTSGSGETQYF
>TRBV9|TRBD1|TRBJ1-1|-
TGTGCTTCCCGGAAGGGGGCAACCCCCCTCCAGAACACTGAAGCTTTCTTT
CASRKGATPLQNTEAFF
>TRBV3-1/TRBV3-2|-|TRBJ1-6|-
TGTGCCAGCAGCCAAGATCTAGTAAATTCACCCCTCCACTTT
CASSQDLVNSPLHF
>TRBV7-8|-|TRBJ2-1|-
TGTGCCAGCAGCTCAAGCGCAGACAATGAGCAGTTCTTC
CASSSSADNEQFF
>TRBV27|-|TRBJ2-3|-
TGTGCCAGCAGTCCCACGTCGGCCAGCGCTGGCGATACGCAGTATTTT
CASSPTSASAGDTQYF
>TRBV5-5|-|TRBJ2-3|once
TGTGCCAGCAGCTCCTCAATCCCCTCAGGGAACACAGATACGCAGTATTTT
CASSSSIPSGNTDTQYF
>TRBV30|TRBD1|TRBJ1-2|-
TGTGCCTGGATCCTGGGGACAGGCCTCTATGGCTACACCTTC
CAWILGTGLYGYTF
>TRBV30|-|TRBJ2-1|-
TGTGCCTGGAGTTTACAGAATAACAATGAGCAGTTCTTC
CAWSLQNNNEQFF
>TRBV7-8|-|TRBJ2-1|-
TGTGCCAGCAGCTTAGACACTACTCAAGAGCAGTTCTTC
CASSLDTTQEQFF
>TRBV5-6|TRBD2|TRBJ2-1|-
TGTGCCACCTCCCCGGGAGGGCTCGGGGATTACAATGAGCAGTTCTTC
CATSPGGLGDYNEQFF
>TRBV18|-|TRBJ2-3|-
TGTGCCAGCTCATCTTCCTACGACCGGGCAGATACGCAGTATTTT
CASSSSYDRADTQYF
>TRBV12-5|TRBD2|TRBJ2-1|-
TGTGCTAGTGGTTTGAGGAGCCCGGGGGGTGAGCAGTTCTTC
CASGLRSPGGEQFF
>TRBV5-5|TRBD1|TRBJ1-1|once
TGTGCCAGCAGAACTGACAGGGGCCTGGAAGCTTTCTTT
CASRTDRGLEAFF
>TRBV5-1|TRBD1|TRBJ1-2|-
TGCGCCAGCAGAAGGGGACTACGACAGGGGGCCCATGGCTACACCTTC
CASRRGLRQGAHGYTF
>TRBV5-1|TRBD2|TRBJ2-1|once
TGCGCCAGCAGCTTGCGATCTAGCGGAAACAATGAGCAGTTCTTC
CASSLRSSGNNEQFF
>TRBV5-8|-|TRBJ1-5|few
TGTGCCAGCAGCTTAGCGCCACAGCCCCAGCATTTT
CASSLAPQPQHF
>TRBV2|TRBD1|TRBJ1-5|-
TGTGCCAGCAGACAGGGGTTGGAGCCCCAGCATTTT
CASRQGLEPQHF
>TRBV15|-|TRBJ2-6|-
TGTGCCACCAGCAGTACTTGGTACTCTGGGGCCAACGTCCTGACTTTC
CATSSTWYSGANVLTF